This T cell receptor (beta chain) was recorded in a study of lymphopenia after photon versus proton radiotherapy. Germline V gene sequence: CDR1 SGHNT, CDR2 YYREEE (reference sequence). V was shortened by 4 bases and J by 2 bases, with 9 bases between the two germline ends. This CDR3 comprises 13 residues. Sequenced by immunoSEQ multiplex PCR; TCRdb stores in-frame clones only, minus some. The sample has some 30,000 clones; about 91% are singletons. A word on this clone: Its antigen is not identified.

General observations from the study: Larger post-nadir TCR diversity loss correlated inversely with survival in deceased patients. Proton therapy kept repertoires fairly stable, unlike photons, which gained effector/memory cells. Post-nadir diversity loss with photons came from oligoclonal expansion, particularly CD8+ Temra cells. Survival link was tested only in deceased patients; proton benefit remains a possibility.

Sequencing was performed on peripheral blood, taken from a patient treated with proton-based radiotherapy. The TCR originated in a woman in her 70s with pancreatic cancer. Some clones in this sample may be carry-over from other donors' samples. The V gene is TRBV5-4, the J gene TRBJ2-5; D is uncertain. The CDR3 DNA reads as TGTGCCAGCAGCCGAGTGCCACAAGAGACCCAGTACTTC. This codes for CASSRVPQETQYF.